These 3 T cell receptor beta chains came from one sample sequenced in a study of beta chain features in type 1 diabetes. Sequenced material consisted of expressed TCRB transcripts (all of the isolated RNA was reverse transcribed). TCRdb's copy holds only in-frame clones and misses some; the assay was immunoSEQ multiplex PCR. The sample shows around 400,000 clones, approximately 12% of them seen only once. The sequencing sample was made of naive CD4+ T cells from blood. These receptors originate from a man in his late teens or twenties in good health.

A few counts support this clone. The chain joins TRBV6-5 to TRBJ2-3; TRBD2 is a possible D gene (5 bases). The V end lost 10 bases, the J end lost 6 bases, and 11 bases lay between the germline ends. CDR1 MNHEY and CDR2 SVGAGI come from the germline V gene. This CDR3 comprises 11 residues. CDR3 amino acids: CATQRADTQYF. CDR3 coding DNA: TGTGCCACGCAGAGGGCCGATACGCAGTATTTT.

There are a few counts of this clone. The chain links TRBV7-2 to TRBJ2-2, with D unresolved. The CDR3 contains 13 residues. Trimming pared 5 bases from V and 6 bases from J, leaving 10 bases between. Germline V gene data show CDR1 as SGHTA and CDR2 as FQGNSA. CDR3 DNA sequence: TGTGCCAGCAGCGCCCTGGGCCCCGGGGAGCTGTTTTTT. Encoded protein: CASSALGPGELFF. Using reference TRBV7-2 and TRBJ2-2 for the parts outside the CDR3, the full variable domain is GAGVSQSPSNKVTEKGKDVELRCDPISGHTALYWYRQSLGQGLEFLIYFQGNSAPDKSGLPSDRFSAERTGGSVSTLTIQRTQQEDSAVYLCASSALGPGELFFGEGSRLTVL.

This chain links TRBV5-4 with TRBJ1-2, with a possible D match to TRBD1 (5 bases). This CDR3 has 15 amino acids. Germline CDR1 and CDR2: SGHNT and YYREEE (reference sequence). The V and J ends lost 7 bases and 0 bases respectively, with 16 bases between them. The CDR3 DNA follows: TGTGCCAGCGCCCTTAGACAGCTCGCTAACTATGGCTACACCTTC. Translating gives CASALRQLANYGYTF.